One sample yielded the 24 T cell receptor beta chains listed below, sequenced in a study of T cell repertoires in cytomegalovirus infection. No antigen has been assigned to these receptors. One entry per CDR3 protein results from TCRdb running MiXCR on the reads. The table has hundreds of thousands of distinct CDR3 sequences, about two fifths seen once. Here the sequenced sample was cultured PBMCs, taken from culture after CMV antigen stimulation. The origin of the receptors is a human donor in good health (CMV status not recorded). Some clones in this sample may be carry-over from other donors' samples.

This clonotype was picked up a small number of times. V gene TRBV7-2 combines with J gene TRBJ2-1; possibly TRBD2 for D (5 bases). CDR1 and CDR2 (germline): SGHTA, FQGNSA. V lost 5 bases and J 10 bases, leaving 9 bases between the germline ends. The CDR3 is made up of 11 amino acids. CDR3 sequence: CASSPRGEQFF. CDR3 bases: TGTGCCAGCAGCCCCCGCGGGGAGCAGTTCTTC.

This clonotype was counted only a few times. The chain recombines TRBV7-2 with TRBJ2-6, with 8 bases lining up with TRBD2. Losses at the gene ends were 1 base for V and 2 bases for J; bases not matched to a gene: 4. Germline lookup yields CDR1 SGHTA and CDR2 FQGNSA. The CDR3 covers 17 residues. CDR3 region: CASSLGRAGAGANVLTF. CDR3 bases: TGTGCCAGCAGCTTAGGTCGAGCGGGGGCTGGGGCCAACGTCCTGACTTTC.

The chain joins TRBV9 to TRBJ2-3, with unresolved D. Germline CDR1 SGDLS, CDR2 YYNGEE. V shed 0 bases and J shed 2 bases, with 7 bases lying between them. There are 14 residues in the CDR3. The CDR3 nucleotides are TGTGCCAGCAGCGTAGGACCCGCCACAGATACGCAGTATTTT. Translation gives CASSVGPATDTQYF.

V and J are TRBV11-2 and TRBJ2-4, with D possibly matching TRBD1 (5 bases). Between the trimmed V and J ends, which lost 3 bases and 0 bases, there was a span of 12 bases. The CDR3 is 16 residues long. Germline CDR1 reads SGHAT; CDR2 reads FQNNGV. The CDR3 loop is CASSLGRLLAKNIQYF. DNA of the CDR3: TGTGCCAGCAGCTTGGGGCGATTGTTAGCCAAAAACATTCAGTACTTC.

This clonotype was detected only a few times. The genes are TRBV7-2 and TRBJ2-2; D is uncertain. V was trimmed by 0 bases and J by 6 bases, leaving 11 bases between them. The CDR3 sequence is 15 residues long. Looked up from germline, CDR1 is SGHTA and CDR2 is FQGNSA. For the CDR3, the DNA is TGTGCCAGCAGCTTAGCAGGCTCACTCCCCGGGGAGCTGTTTTTT. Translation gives CASSLAGSLPGELFF.

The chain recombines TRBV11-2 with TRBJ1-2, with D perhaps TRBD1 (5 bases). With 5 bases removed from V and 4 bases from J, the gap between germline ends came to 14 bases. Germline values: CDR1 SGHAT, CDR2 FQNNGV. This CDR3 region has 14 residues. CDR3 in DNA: TGTGCCAGCAGCCCCCCGGGACGGATCTATGGCTACACCTTC. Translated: CASSPPGRIYGYTF.

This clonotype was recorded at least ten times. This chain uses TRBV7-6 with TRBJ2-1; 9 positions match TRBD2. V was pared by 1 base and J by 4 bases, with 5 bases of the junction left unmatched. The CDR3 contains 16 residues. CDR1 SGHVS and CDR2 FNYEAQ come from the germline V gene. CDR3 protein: CASSLVLAGMYNEQFF. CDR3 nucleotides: TGTGCCAGCAGCTTAGTCCTAGCGGGAATGTACAATGAGCAGTTCTTC.

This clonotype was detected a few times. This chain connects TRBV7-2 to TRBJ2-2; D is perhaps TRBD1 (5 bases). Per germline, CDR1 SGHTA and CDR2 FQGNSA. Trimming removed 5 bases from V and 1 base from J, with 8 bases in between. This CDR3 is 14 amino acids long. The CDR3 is CASSVRGNTGELFF. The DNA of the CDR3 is TGTGCCAGCAGCGTAAGGGGGAACACCGGGGAGCTGTTTTTT.

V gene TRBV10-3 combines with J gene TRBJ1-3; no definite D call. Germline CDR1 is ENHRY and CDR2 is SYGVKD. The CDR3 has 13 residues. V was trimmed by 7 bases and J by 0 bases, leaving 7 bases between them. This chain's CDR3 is CAITWGSGNTIYF. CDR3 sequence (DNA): TGTGCCATCACTTGGGGCTCTGGAAACACCATATATTTT.

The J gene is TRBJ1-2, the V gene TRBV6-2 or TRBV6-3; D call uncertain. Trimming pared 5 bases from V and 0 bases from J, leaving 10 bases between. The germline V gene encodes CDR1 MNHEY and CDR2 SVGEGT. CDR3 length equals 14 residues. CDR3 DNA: TGTGCCAGCAGTCCTCTGTCCACTAACTATGGCTACACCTTC. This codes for CASSPLSTNYGYTF.

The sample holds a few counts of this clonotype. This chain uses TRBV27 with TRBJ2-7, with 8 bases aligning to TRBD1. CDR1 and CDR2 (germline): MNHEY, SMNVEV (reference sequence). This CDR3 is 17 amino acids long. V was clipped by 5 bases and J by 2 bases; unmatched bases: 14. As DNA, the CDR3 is TGTGCCAGCAGTCCTCTCCGGACAGGGCTTTTAGCCTACGAGCAGTACTTC. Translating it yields CASSPLRTGLLAYEQYF.

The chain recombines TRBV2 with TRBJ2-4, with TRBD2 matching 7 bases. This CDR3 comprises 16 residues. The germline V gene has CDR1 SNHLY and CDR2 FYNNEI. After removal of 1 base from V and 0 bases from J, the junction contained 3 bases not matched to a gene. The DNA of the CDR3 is TGTGCCAGCAGTGAAGGGTTAGCGGGAGCCAAAAACATTCAGTACTTC. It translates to CASSEGLAGAKNIQYF.

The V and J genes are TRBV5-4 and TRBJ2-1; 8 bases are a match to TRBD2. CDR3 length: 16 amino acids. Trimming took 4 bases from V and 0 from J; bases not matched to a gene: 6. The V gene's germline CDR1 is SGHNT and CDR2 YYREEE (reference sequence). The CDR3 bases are TGTGCCAGCAGCCCAACTAGCGGCCGCTCCTACAATGAGCAGTTCTTC. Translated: CASSPTSGRSYNEQFF.

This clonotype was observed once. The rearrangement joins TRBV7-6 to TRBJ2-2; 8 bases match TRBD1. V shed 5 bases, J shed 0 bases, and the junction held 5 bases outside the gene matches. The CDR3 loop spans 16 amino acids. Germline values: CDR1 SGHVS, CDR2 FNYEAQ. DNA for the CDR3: TGTGCCAGCAGCCGAACAGGGGGAACGAACACCGGGGAGCTGTTTTTT. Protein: CASSRTGGTNTGELFF.

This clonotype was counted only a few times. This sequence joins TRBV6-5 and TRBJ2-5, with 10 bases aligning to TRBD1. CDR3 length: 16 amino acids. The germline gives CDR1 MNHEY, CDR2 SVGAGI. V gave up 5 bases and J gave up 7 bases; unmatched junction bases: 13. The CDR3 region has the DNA TGTGCCAGCAGTACGCGGGACAGGGGAAGGAGAGGGACCCAGTACTTC. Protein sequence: CASSTRDRGRRGTQYF.

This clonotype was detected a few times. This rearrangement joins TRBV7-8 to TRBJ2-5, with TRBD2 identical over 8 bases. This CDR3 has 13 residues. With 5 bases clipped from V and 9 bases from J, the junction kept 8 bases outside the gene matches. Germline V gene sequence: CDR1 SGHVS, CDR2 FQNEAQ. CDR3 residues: CASSPGTSFAQYF. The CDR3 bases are TGTGCCAGCAGCCCCGGGACTAGTTTCGCCCAGTACTTC.

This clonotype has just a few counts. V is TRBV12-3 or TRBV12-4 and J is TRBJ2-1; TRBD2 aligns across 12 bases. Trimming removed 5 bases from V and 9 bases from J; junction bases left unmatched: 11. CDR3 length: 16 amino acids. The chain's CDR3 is CASSQPGLAGSGEQFF. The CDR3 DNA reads TGTGCCAGCAGTCAACCCGGACTAGCGGGATCCGGTGAGCAGTTCTTC.

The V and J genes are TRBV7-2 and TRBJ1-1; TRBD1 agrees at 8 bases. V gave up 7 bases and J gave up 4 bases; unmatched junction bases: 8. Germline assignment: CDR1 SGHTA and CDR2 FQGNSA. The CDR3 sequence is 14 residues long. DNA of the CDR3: TGTGCCAGCATCCACGACAGGGGTTCCACTGAAGCTTTCTTT. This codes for CASIHDRGSTEAFF.

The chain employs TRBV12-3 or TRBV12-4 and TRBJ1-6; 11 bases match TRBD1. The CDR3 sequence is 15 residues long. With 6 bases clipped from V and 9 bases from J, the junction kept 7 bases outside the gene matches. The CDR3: CASRYGQGAGSPLHF. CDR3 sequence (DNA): TGTGCCAGCAGATACGGACAGGGGGCCGGTTCACCCCTCCACTTT.

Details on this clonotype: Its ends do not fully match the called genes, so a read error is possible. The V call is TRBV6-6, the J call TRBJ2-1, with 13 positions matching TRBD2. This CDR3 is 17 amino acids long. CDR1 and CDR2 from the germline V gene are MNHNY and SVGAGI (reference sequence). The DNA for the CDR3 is TGTGCCAGCGGTTACCCCCAAACTAGCGGGAGGGCCAGTGAGCAGTTCTTC. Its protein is CASGYPQTSGRASEQFF.

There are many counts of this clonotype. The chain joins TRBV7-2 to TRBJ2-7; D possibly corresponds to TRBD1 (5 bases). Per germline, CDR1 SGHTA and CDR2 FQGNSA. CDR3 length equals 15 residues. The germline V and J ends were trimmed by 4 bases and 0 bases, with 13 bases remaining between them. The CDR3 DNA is TGTGCCAGCAGCTCCCTAGGGGTACTCTCCTACGAGCAGTACTTC. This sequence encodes CASSSLGVLSYEQYF.

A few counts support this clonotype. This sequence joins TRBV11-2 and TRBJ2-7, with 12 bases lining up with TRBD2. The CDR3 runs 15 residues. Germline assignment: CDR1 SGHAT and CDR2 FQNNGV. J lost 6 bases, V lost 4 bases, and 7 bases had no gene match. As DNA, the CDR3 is TGTGCCAGCAGCTCACTAGCGGGGGGCGGCGGCGAGCAGTACTTC. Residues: CASSSLAGGGGEQYF.

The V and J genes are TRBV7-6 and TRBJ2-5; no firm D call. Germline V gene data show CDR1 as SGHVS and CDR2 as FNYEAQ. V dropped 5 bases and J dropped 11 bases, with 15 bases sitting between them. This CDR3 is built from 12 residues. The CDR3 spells CASSPSPTRQYF. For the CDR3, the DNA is TGTGCCAGCAGCCCTAGTCCCACTCGGCAGTACTTC.

The CDR3 spells CASSLSPSGGSYEQYF. The DNA of the CDR3 is TGTGCCAGCAGCCTCTCCCCTAGCGGGGGGTCCTACGAGCAGTACTTC. The chain employs TRBV7-2 and TRBJ2-7, with 11 bases aligning to TRBD2. This CDR3 is built from 16 residues. Germline V gene lookup returns CDR1 SGHTA and CDR2 FQGNSA. The junction had 7 bases not matched to a gene; V was cut back by 5 bases and J by 1 base.